These 24 T cell receptor beta chains originate from one sample sequenced in a study of cytomegalovirus exposure and HLA in healthy donors. This PCR relied on a set of 60 Vbeta primers and 13 Jbeta primers. Clones were read by immunoSEQ multiplex PCR, and TCRdb kept only the in-frame ones, dropping some. The sample yields under 140,000 clones, about four fifths seen once. The sequenced sample consisted of PBMCs. The source of these receptors is a woman aged 60-75 years in good health and CMV-seropositive.

Comment on this clone: The CDR3 carries no conserved terminal phenylalanine or tryptophan, so it likely arises from a read error. The limits of the CDR3 on the DNA are not certain, so only TCRdb's listed CDR3 is given. CDR3 amino acids: CSARATDRAVE. The chain recombines TRBV20-1 with TRBJ1-4; TRBD1 reflects the table's D call only, with no check against the DNA. The V gene's germline CDR1 is DFQATT and CDR2 SNEGSKA (reference sequence). The length of the CDR3 is 11 amino acids, counting both ends.

This sequence joins TRBV6-6 and TRBJ2-3; 8 bases are a match to TRBD2. Trimming took 2 bases from V and 6 from J; bases not matched to a gene: 10. The CDR3 runs 16 residues. CDR1 and CDR2 (germline): MNHNY, SVGAGI (reference sequence). As DNA, the CDR3 is TGTGCCAGCAGTTACGATGCGGGAGGACGCTTCGATACGCAGTATTTT. Amino acid sequence: CASSYDAGGRFDTQYF.

The chain carries TRBV4-2 and TRBJ2-5; 8 bases map to TRBD2. Germline V gives CDR1 LGHNA, CDR2 YNFKEQ. This CDR3 spans 15 amino acids. The ends lost 4 bases at V and 5 bases at J; junction bases unmatched: 9. The CDR3 spells CASSLLGGRSETQYF. The CDR3 nucleotides are TGTGCCAGCAGCCTCCTTGGCGGGAGGAGTGAGACCCAGTACTTC.

This clone appeared once. The CDR3 region has the DNA TGTGCCAGCAGCGCACAGATCACAGATACGCAGTATTTT. Residues: CASSAQITDTQYF. The chain carries TRBV9 and TRBJ2-3; D not resolved. Trimming took off 3 bases at V and 2 bases at J, with 7 bases between the two ends. Germline-derived CDR1 and CDR2 are SGDLS and YYNGEE. CDR3 length equals 13 residues.

This clone has more than one count but fewer than ten. The chain has TRBV5-1 and TRBJ1-1; TRBD1 aligns across 8 bases. Germline V lookup: CDR1 SGHRS, CDR2 YFSETQ. V shed 2 bases and J 7 bases; nucleotides not matched to a gene: 10. The CDR3 runs 15 residues. Here the CDR3 DNA reads TGCGCCAGCAGCTTCAACAGGGGGATGGTGGGTGAAGCTTTCTTT. Translating it yields CASSFNRGMVGEAFF.

This clone showed up just once. The chain joins TRBV6-5 to TRBJ1-1; tentatively, D is TRBD1 (6 bases). Trimming took 6 bases from V and 7 from J, leaving 15 bases between them. This CDR3 spans 13 amino acids. Germline CDR1 reads MNHEY; CDR2 reads SVGAGI. CDR3 region: CASRRQGPFEAFF. For the CDR3, the DNA is TGTGCCAGCAGGCGCCAGGGGCCTTTTGAAGCTTTCTTT.

The chain uses TRBV27 and TRBJ2-3, with 10 positions matching TRBD2. CDR3 length: 16 residues. V was pared by 3 bases and J by 4 bases, with 7 bases of the junction left unmatched. Germline assignment: CDR1 MNHEY and CDR2 SMNVEV (reference sequence). The CDR3 is CASSFLAGVGPDTQYF. As DNA, the CDR3 is TGTGCCAGCAGTTTTCTAGCGGGAGTGGGGCCAGATACGCAGTATTTT.

The sample holds one count of this clone. This sequence joins TRBV6-6 and TRBJ2-1, with 7 nucleotides matching TRBD2. Losses at the gene ends were 7 bases for V and 7 bases for J; bases not matched to a gene: 7. This CDR3 comprises 13 residues. Germline CDR1 is MNHNY and CDR2 is SVGAGI (reference sequence). The chain's CDR3 is CASTRTRRNEQFF. The CDR3 nucleotides are TGTGCCAGCACCAGGACTAGAAGGAATGAGCAGTTCTTC.

The CDR3 protein is CASSPQGAVNEKLFF. CDR3 DNA: TGTGCCAGCAGCCCCCAGGGGGCAGTTAATGAAAAACTGTTTTTT. The chain uses TRBV7-9 and TRBJ1-4; 8 positions match TRBD1. The V gene's germline CDR1 is SEHNR and CDR2 FQNEAQ (reference sequence). CDR3 size: 15 residues. After removal of 5 bases from V and 4 bases from J, the junction contained 6 bases not matched to a gene.

J is TRBJ1-1 and V is TRBV29-1, with D unclear. V was shortened by 7 bases and J by 6 bases, with 21 bases between the two germline ends. The CDR3 loop spans 14 amino acids. Germline V CDR1 and CDR2: SQVTM, ANQGSEA. For the CDR3, the DNA is TGCAGCGCCGTATCCGGGATATCAAGCCCTGAAGCTTTCTTT. Its protein is CSAVSGISSPEAFF.

The chain couples TRBV2 to TRBJ2-7, with D perhaps TRBD1 (7 bases). V lost 7 bases, J lost 2 bases, and 21 bases lay in between. CDR3 length: 16 amino acids. CDR1 is SNHLY, CDR2 FYNNEI, per germline. Here the CDR3 DNA reads TGTGCCAGCAACTCCCCGATAACAGGGGAGGCCTACGAGCAGTACTTC. This encodes CASNSPITGEAYEQYF.

The V gene is TRBV28, the J gene TRBJ1-5; a weak D match, TRBD1 (6 bases). The CDR3 has 15 amino acids. With 6 bases removed from V and 4 bases from J, the gap between germline ends came to 16 bases. CDR1 and CDR2 (germline): MDHEN, SYDVKM. CDR3 sequence: CASSPTDRMNQPQHF. The CDR3 DNA follows: TGTGCCAGCAGCCCGACAGACAGGATGAATCAGCCCCAGCATTTT.

This chain joins TRBV28 and TRBJ1-2; 8 bases are a match to TRBD1. CDR3 size: 16 residues. CDR1 and CDR2 (germline): MDHEN, SYDVKM. The J segment lost 8 bases and the V segment lost 4 bases, leaving 15 bases of the junction unmatched. The CDR3 nucleotides read TGTGCCAGCAGTTCCGGGACAGGCGAGGTCTCCCGGGGCTACACCTTC. Protein sequence: CASSSGTGEVSRGYTF.

V usage is TRBV4-2 and J usage is TRBJ2-2, with TRBD2 identical over 9 bases. The V and J ends lost 4 bases and 5 bases, in that order; junction bases with no gene match: 8. Germline V gene lookup returns CDR1 LGHNA and CDR2 YNFKEQ. The CDR3 is made up of 16 amino acids. DNA of the CDR3: TGTGCCAGCAGCCTCATAGCGGGAGTGGAGACCGGGGAGCTGTTTTTT. As protein: CASSLIAGVETGELFF.

The chain employs TRBV21-1 and TRBJ1-5. TRBV21-1 counts as a pseudogene. The length of the CDR3 is 20 residues. The CDR3 DNA sequence: TGTGCCAGCAGCAAAGGCTTGAGGGCAGGTGGGTACCTTAGCAATCAGCCCCAGCATTTT. Translated, it gives CASSKGLRAGGYLSNQPQHF.

This rearrangement joins TRBV6-5 to TRBJ2-1; 8 bases agree with TRBD2. Germline V gene lookup returns CDR1 MNHEY and CDR2 SVGAGI. The CDR3 has 13 amino acids. V gave up 5 bases and J gave up 8 bases; unmatched junction bases: 5. The CDR3 protein is CASSRTSLYEQFF. The CDR3 region has the DNA TGTGCCAGCAGTCGGACTAGCTTATATGAGCAGTTCTTC.

This sequence joins TRBV7-2 and TRBJ1-6; D is uncertain. CDR1 and CDR2 (germline): SGHTA, FQGNSA. CDR3 length: 14 residues. V was clipped by 5 bases and J by 5 bases, with 10 bases between them. The CDR3 reads CASSPQVDNSPLHF. CDR3 DNA: TGTGCCAGCAGCCCCCAGGTTGATAATTCACCCCTCCACTTT.

The chain combines TRBV5-4 with TRBJ2-5; the match to TRBD1 covers 8 bases. This CDR3 contains 15 residues. Trimming at V came to 2 bases and at J to 5 bases, leaving 8 bases not matched to a gene. Per germline, CDR1 SGHNT and CDR2 YYREEE (reference sequence). CDR3 DNA sequence: TGTGCCAGCAGCTTAGACCTGGGACAGGTTGAGACCCAGTACTTC. Amino acid sequence: CASSLDLGQVETQYF.

V and J are TRBV27 and TRBJ2-6; D perhaps matches TRBD1 (5 bases). Germline assignment: CDR1 MNHEY and CDR2 SMNVEV (reference sequence). CDR3 length: 15 residues. Trimming stripped 3 bases from V and 0 bases from J, with 6 bases between. CDR3 residues: CASSFGHSGANVLTF. CDR3 DNA: TGTGCCAGCAGTTTTGGACACTCTGGGGCCAACGTCCTGACTTTC.

Only one count was recorded for this clone. This sequence joins TRBV6-1 and TRBJ1-2; 8 nucleotides match TRBD1. The CDR3 consists of 13 residues. CDR1 MNHNS and CDR2 SASEGT come from the germline V gene. V lost 9 bases to trimming and J lost 4 bases; unmatched junction nucleotides: 7. The CDR3 sequence: CASRQGLLYGYTF. The CDR3 region has the DNA TGTGCCAGTAGACAGGGGTTACTCTATGGCTACACCTTC.

The V gene is TRBV30, the J gene TRBJ2-1; 14 bases agree with TRBD2. The CDR3 is made up of 16 amino acids. V dropped 1 base and J dropped 8; count of bases not matched to a gene: 7. Germline lookup yields CDR1 GTSNPN and CDR2 SVGIG (reference sequence). This CDR3 reads CAWSGGGTSGSYEQFF. DNA of the CDR3: TGTGCCTGGAGTGGGGGGGGGACTAGCGGGAGCTATGAGCAGTTCTTC.

The chain links TRBV11-2 to TRBJ2-3; 7 bases fit TRBD2. The CDR3 runs to 13 residues. Germline trimming cut 5 bases from V and 11 bases from J; bases unmatched to any gene: 10. Per germline, CDR1 SGHAT and CDR2 FQNNGV. CDR3 loop: CASSARLGGRQYF. The CDR3 coding sequence is TGTGCCAGCAGCGCTCGACTGGGCGGGAGGCAGTATTTT.

The chain uses TRBV5-1 and TRBJ1-4; TRBD1 might be the D (6 bases). CDR3 length: 12 residues. V gave up 2 bases and J gave up 8 bases, with 7 bases separating them. Germline assignment: CDR1 SGHRS and CDR2 YFSETQ. In nucleotides, the CDR3 is TGCGCCAGCAGCTTCGACAGGGAAAAACTGTTTTTT. Residues: CASSFDREKLFF.

The chain combines TRBV9 with TRBJ2-1; 9 bases are a match to TRBD1. The germline V gene has CDR1 SGDLS and CDR2 YYNGEE. V lost 3 bases, J lost 3 bases, and 7 bases stayed unmatched. The CDR3 contains 16 residues. CDR3 in DNA: TGTGCCAGCAGCGCAACAGGGGGCGCTTACTACAATGAGCAGTTCTTC. Amino acids: CASSATGGAYYNEQFF. Based on the CDR3 plus reference TRBV9 and TRBJ2-1, the full variable domain is DSGVTQTPKHLITATGQRVTLRCSPRSGDLSVYWYQQSLDQGLQFLIQYYNGEERAKGNILERFSAQQFPDLHSELNLSSLELGDSALYFCASSATGGAYYNEQFFGPGTRLTVL.